This T cell receptor beta chain was profiled in a study of cytomegalovirus exposure and HLA in healthy donors. This clone has just a few counts. Antigen unknown. Study conclusions and caveats: The classifier, whose performance was assessed in both the original and validation cohorts, reportedly diagnosed cytomegalovirus status with high specificity and sensitivity. Later examination showed HLA-associated TCR beta chains had greater clonal expansion than equally common others. In a later analysis, common viral pathogens appeared linked to several of the most significant clusters.

CDR3 length: 13 residues. The V end lost 0 bases, the J end lost 6 bases, and 8 bases lay between the germline ends. The germline V gene encodes CDR1 MNHNY and CDR2 SVGAGI (reference sequence). With 60 Vbeta and 13 Jbeta primers, the PCR was carried out. Libraries were prepared by immunoSEQ multiplex PCR; TCRdb keeps only in-frame clonotypes and omits some of them. The sample has about 160,000 clones; 65% to 85% are singletons. The rearrangement uses TRBV6-6 and TRBJ1-2; a possible D gene is TRBD1 (5 bases). The receptor's source is a man aged 55 to 70 in good health and CMV-seronegative. Sequenced: PBMCs. Written as DNA, the CDR3 is TGTGCCAGCAGTTACTCGGCAGGGAATGGCTACACCTTC. It specifies CASSYSAGNGYTF.